Below, 26 T cell receptor beta chains from the same sample are listed, as sequenced in a study of blood T cell repertoires in COVID-19. Method: immunoSEQ multiplex PCR; TCRdb's copy keeps in-frame clones and lacks some. The sample comprises 410,000 or so clones, around 91% of which are singletons, and under 2% rests with the top ten. Sequencing used peripheral blood. These receptors originate from a middle-aged woman with COVID-19, enrolled during active disease.

The chain couples TRBV18 to TRBJ1-1; no definite D call. With 5 bases removed from V and 0 bases from J, the gap between germline ends came to 10 bases. The CDR3 covers 14 residues. Germline lookup yields CDR1 KGHSH and CDR2 LQKENI. Written as DNA, the CDR3 is TGTGCCAGCTCAAGGGAGGGTTTGAACACTGAAGCTTTCTTT. Protein product: CASSREGLNTEAFF.

This chain connects TRBV27 to TRBJ2-3; 9 nucleotides align to TRBD2. Germline V gives CDR1 MNHEY, CDR2 SMNVEV (reference sequence). V gave up 7 bases and J gave up 4 bases; unmatched junction bases: 9. The length of the CDR3 is 15 residues. The CDR3 DNA is TGTGCCAGCACGCGCCTAGCGGGACTGCCAGATACGCAGTATTTT. It codes for CASTRLAGLPDTQYF.

CDR3 sequence reads: CASGRDGTYEQYF. The CDR3 DNA reads as TGTGCCAGCGGGCGGGACGGGACCTACGAGCAGTACTTC. The V call is TRBV15, the J call TRBJ2-7, with a tentative D call TRBD2 (6 bases). The germline CDR1 and CDR2 sequences are LNHNV and YYDKDF (reference sequence). The CDR3 is 13 amino acids. V dropped 10 bases and J dropped 2 bases, with 15 bases sitting between them.

This rearrangement joins TRBV25-1 to TRBJ1-2; possible D gene TRBD1, 6 bases. Trimming shortened V by 2 bases and J by 4 bases, and 8 bases separated the two germline ends. Looked up from germline, CDR1 is MGHDK and CDR2 is SYGVNS. The CDR3 has 13 amino acids. For the CDR3, the DNA is TGTGCCAGCAGTGAACTGGGGGCCTATGGCTACACCTTC. Translating gives CASSELGAYGYTF.

This chain connects TRBV6-5 to TRBJ1-2; maybe TRBD1 (6 bases). Germline V gene data show CDR1 as MNHEY and CDR2 as SVGAGI. The CDR3 loop spans 11 amino acids. V was trimmed by 7 bases and J by 5 bases, leaving 8 bases between them. In nucleotides, the CDR3 is TGTGCCAGCACCACAGGGTATGGCTACACCTTC. This translates into CASTTGYGYTF.

This rearrangement joins TRBV5-1 to TRBJ2-3; no firm D call. This CDR3 contains 17 residues. The V end lost 0 bases, the J end lost 6 bases, and 20 bases lay between the germline ends. Germline CDR1 and CDR2: SGHRS and YFSETQ. The CDR3 region has the DNA TGCGCCAGCAGCTTGGGAGTCTCGAGAGTTCTGATGGATACGCAGTATTTT. Protein: CASSLGVSRVLMDTQYF.

The chain has TRBV6-6 and TRBJ2-1, with 8 bases matching TRBD1. There are 15 residues in the CDR3. J lost 3 bases, V lost 2 bases, and 3 bases had no gene match. Germline V gene lookup returns CDR1 MNHNY and CDR2 SVGAGI (reference sequence). The CDR3 is CASSYIGQGYNEQFF. In DNA, the CDR3 is TGTGCCAGCAGTTACATTGGACAGGGCTACAATGAGCAGTTCTTC.

Only a few counts were recorded for this clone. CDR3 region: CASSFRDTPRGYTF. The DNA of the CDR3 is TGTGCCAGCAGTTTCCGGGACACGCCGCGGGGCTACACCTTC. This rearrangement joins TRBV6-5 to TRBJ1-2; possibly TRBD1 for D (6 bases). Germline V gene sequence: CDR1 MNHEY, CDR2 SVGAGI. CDR3 length: 14 amino acids. V lost 4 bases and J 8 bases, leaving 17 bases between the germline ends.

This chain uses TRBV6-5 with TRBJ1-2, with a tentative D call TRBD1 (5 bases). The CDR3 covers 15 residues. The V end lost 6 bases, the J end lost 4 bases, and 18 bases lay between the germline ends. Germline V gene sequence: CDR1 MNHEY, CDR2 SVGAGI. In DNA form, the CDR3 reads TGTGCCAGCAGGTCGGGACTGCTGAATTTCTATGGCTACACCTTC. Its protein is CASRSGLLNFYGYTF.

The gene calls are TRBV28 and TRBJ2-6; possible D gene TRBD2, 5 bases. The CDR3 has 17 residues. Germline-derived CDR1 and CDR2 are MDHEN and SYDVKM. Trimming took off 6 bases at V and 0 bases at J, with 15 bases between the two ends. CDR3 amino acids: CASSPLGELSGANVLTF. The CDR3 nucleotides read TGTGCCAGCAGCCCCCTCGGGGAACTCTCTGGGGCCAACGTCCTGACTTTC.

The chain joins TRBV19 to TRBJ1-5; 7 bases match TRBD1. CDR3 length: 15 amino acids. V lost 7 bases, J lost 1 base, and 7 bases stayed unmatched. Germline CDR1 is LNHDA and CDR2 is SQIVND (reference sequence). The CDR3 sequence is CASNPETGSNQPQHF. The CDR3 bases are TGTGCCAGTAATCCGGAGACAGGGAGCAATCAGCCCCAGCATTTT.

The V and J genes are TRBV7-6 and TRBJ2-7, with D perhaps matching TRBD2 (5 bases). Germline-derived CDR1 and CDR2 are SGHVS and FNYEAQ. V gave up 8 bases and J gave up 5 bases, with 13 bases separating them. The CDR3 totals 12 residues. Here the CDR3 reads CASGSDDDEQYF. The DNA for the CDR3 is TGTGCCAGCGGGAGTGATGATGACGAGCAGTACTTC.

This clone came up a few times. V usage is TRBV28 and J usage is TRBJ2-2, with 9 positions matching TRBD2. The V and J ends lost 5 bases and 5 bases, in that order; junction bases with no gene match: 6. This CDR3 spans 15 amino acids. Germline values: CDR1 MDHEN, CDR2 SYDVKM. The CDR3 region is CASSPGLARTGELFF. CDR3 DNA: TGTGCCAGCAGTCCCGGACTAGCGAGGACCGGGGAGCTGTTTTTT. The full variable domain, in which reference TRBV28 and TRBJ2-2 provide the parts outside the CDR3, is DVKVTQSSRYLVKRTGEKVFLECVQDMDHENMFWYRQDPGLGLRLIYFSYDVKMKEKGDIPEGYSVSREKKERFSLILESASTNQTSMYLCASSPGLARTGELFFGEGSRLTVL.

The chain uses TRBV11-3 and TRBJ2-1, with 9 bases identical to TRBD1. The CDR3 consists of 13 residues. V gave up 8 bases and J gave up 6 bases; unmatched junction bases: 5. Germline V gene lookup returns CDR1 SGHNT and CDR2 YENEEA. The CDR3 reads CASGDRVGNEQFF. The CDR3 bases are TGTGCCAGCGGGGACAGGGTCGGCAATGAGCAGTTCTTC.

The chain's CDR3 is CASSPSGQGTGYTF. As DNA, the CDR3 is TGTGCCAGCAGCCCATCGGGACAGGGTACTGGCTACACCTTC. The chain links TRBV7-3 to TRBJ1-2, with TRBD1 matching over 9 bases. The CDR3 loop spans 14 amino acids. Trimming cost V 5 bases and J 7 bases; bases outside gene matches: 8. Germline V gene sequence: CDR1 SGHTA, CDR2 FQGTGA.

The rearrangement uses TRBV18 and TRBJ2-2, with D tentatively TRBD1 (5 bases). In germline, CDR1 is KGHSH, CDR2 LQKENI. This CDR3 region has 14 residues. V lost 0 bases to trimming and J lost 5 bases, with 7 bases between them. The CDR3 bases are TGTGCCAGCTCACCACCCAGGGAAACCGGGGAGCTGTTTTTT. Protein: CASSPPRETGELFF.

The J gene is TRBJ1-6, the V gene TRBV19, with TRBD1 as a possible D gene (6 bases). Germline V gives CDR1 LNHDA, CDR2 SQIVND (reference sequence). CDR3 length equals 14 residues. V was clipped by 3 bases and J by 10 bases, with 13 bases between them. CDR3 residues: CASSIVQGGSPLHF. The DNA for the CDR3 is TGTGCCAGTAGTATCGTACAGGGTGGGTCACCCCTCCACTTT.

V and J are TRBV6-5 and TRBJ2-7, with 10 bases lining up with TRBD2. The CDR3 is 16 amino acids. The V gene's germline CDR1 is MNHEY and CDR2 SVGAGI. V dropped 2 bases and J dropped 1; count of bases not matched to a gene: 5. CDR3 DNA sequence: TGTGCCAGCAGTTACCGGACTAGCGGACGGTCCTACGAGCAGTACTTC. Translated, it gives CASSYRTSGRSYEQYF.

The rearrangement links TRBV19 to TRBJ1-5, with 7 bases lining up with TRBD1. With V trimmed by 3 bases and J by 0 bases, 5 bases remained unmatched. Germline lookup yields CDR1 LNHDA and CDR2 SQIVND (reference sequence). The CDR3 sequence is 16 residues long. CDR3 DNA: TGTGCCAGTAGTATTTGGACAGGATATAGCAATCAGCCCCAGCATTTT. Its translation: CASSIWTGYSNQPQHF.

This chain uses TRBV12-5 with TRBJ2-3; D gene unclear. CDR3 size: 17 residues. Germline loops: CDR1 LGHNT, CDR2 FRNRAP. V lost 6 bases and J 3 bases, leaving 22 bases between the germline ends. The DNA of the CDR3 is TGTGCTAGTGGCTCACGTGGTTGGGCCCCACTTACAGATACGCAGTATTTT. Translation gives CASGSRGWAPLTDTQYF.

This chain connects TRBV28 to TRBJ1-1, with D possibly TRBD1 on 6 matching bases. Germline assignment: CDR1 MDHEN and CDR2 SYDVKM. The CDR3 extends over 15 amino acids. Trimming took 6 bases from V and 6 from J, leaving 20 bases between them. In nucleotides, the CDR3 is TGTGCCAGCAGACTGCAACAGGGCCGGTTCTCTGAAGCTTTCTTT. Translating it yields CASRLQQGRFSEAFF.

The rearrangement links TRBV11-2 to TRBJ2-5, with TRBD2 matching over 12 bases. CDR3 length equals 16 residues. CDR1 and CDR2 from the germline V gene are SGHAT and FQNNGV. Unmatched junction bases numbered 9, after V lost 5 bases and J lost 5 bases. CDR3 sequence reads: CASSPSLLAGGETQYF. CDR3 bases: TGTGCCAGCAGCCCCTCATTACTAGCGGGAGGCGAGACCCAGTACTTC.

The rearrangement joins TRBV5-4 to TRBJ2-5; no clear D gene. CDR3 size: 12 residues. The V gene lost 0 bases and the J gene lost 5 bases, with 5 bases spanning the gap. Germline V gene data show CDR1 as SGHNT and CDR2 as YYREEE (reference sequence). The CDR3 DNA is TGTGCCAGCAGCTTGGACTGGGAGACCCAGTACTTC. The encoded protein is CASSLDWETQYF.

V and J are TRBV18 and TRBJ1-1, with D possibly TRBD1 on 6 matching bases. There are 16 residues in the CDR3. Germline-derived CDR1 and CDR2 are KGHSH and LQKENI. The V and J ends lost 2 bases and 2 bases respectively, with 15 bases between them. This chain's CDR3 is CASSPSRGTPNTEAFF. The CDR3 DNA reads TGTGCCAGCTCACCATCGAGGGGGACACCCAACACTGAAGCTTTCTTT.

J is TRBJ1-2 and V is TRBV7-3; 7 bases are shared with TRBD1. This CDR3 contains 13 residues. The V segment lost 5 bases and the J segment 5 bases; nucleotides outside the gene matches: 5. CDR1 SGHTA and CDR2 FQGTGA come from the germline V gene. The chain's CDR3 is CASSQRQGYGYTF. In nucleotides, the CDR3 is TGTGCCAGCAGCCAAAGACAGGGATATGGCTACACCTTC.

V is TRBV21-1 and J is TRBJ1-2; the table assigns TRBD1, which was not confirmed against the DNA. TRBV21-1 is a listed pseudogene. CDR3 size: 14 residues. CDR3 in amino acids: CASSKAGTTYGYTF. CDR3 coding DNA: TGTGCCAGCAGCAAAGCCGGGACAACCTATGGCTACACCTTC.